This TCR beta chain was obtained from a study of CD4 T cell repertoires in COVID-19. Study outcomes and limitations: Suggested intraclonal diversification: top SARS-CoV-2-reactive clonotypes appeared in two or three memory subsets. In SARS-CoV and/or HKU1 spike cultures, between 7 and 25% of SARS-CoV-2 clonotypes reappeared.

The germline CDR1 and CDR2 sequences are MDHEN and SYDVKM. Unmatched junction bases numbered 9, after V lost 5 bases and J lost 5 bases. This CDR3 contains 15 residues. TCRdb's table, derived via immunoSEQ multiplex PCR, lists solely in-frame clones and lacks some. The sample includes a few hundred clones, roughly 8.3% of them seen just once. In regard to this clone: Its antigen is not known.

CFSE-labeled cells were stimulated with autologous monocytes plus recombinant SARS-CoV-2 spike or nucleoprotein. Input was some 520,000 cells per stimulated subset. The origin of this receptor is a human donor who had COVID-19. Sequenced material: central memory CD4+ T cells, cultured in vitro, taken after recovery from COVID-19. The chain is built from TRBV28 and TRBJ1-1; 9 positions match TRBD1. The CDR3 here is CASSGLGGQGTEAFF. DNA of the CDR3: TGTGCCAGCAGTGGTCTTGGTGGACAGGGGACTGAAGCTTTCTTT.